This passage covers 9 T cell receptor beta chains from one sample sequenced in a study of T cell responses to AZD1222 COVID-19 vaccine. The data were produced by immunoSEQ multiplex PCR, yet TCRdb's version contains in-frame clones alone and is incomplete. Among 120,000 or so clones, approximately 84% were seen once, and the ten largest hold approximately 10%. The material was peripheral blood, obtained on day 0 of AZD1222 vaccination. These receptors all stem from an adult in good health.

The chain uses TRBV19 and TRBJ2-2; D might be TRBD1 (6 bases). Germline assignment: CDR1 LNHDA and CDR2 SQIVND (reference sequence). The CDR3 extends over 15 amino acids. V was pared by 1 base and J by 6 bases, with 12 bases between. CDR3 sequence reads: CASSIGDIRPGELFF. The CDR3 DNA reads as TGTGCCAGTAGTATAGGGGACATCCGCCCCGGGGAGCTGTTTTTT. The full variable domain, completed using reference TRBV19 and TRBJ2-2, is DGGITQSPKYLFRKEGQNVTLSCEQNLNHDAMYWYRQDPGQGLRLIYYSQIVNDFQKGDIAEGYSVSREKKESFPLTVTSAQKNPTAFYLCASSIGDIRPGELFFGEGSRLTVL.

The V call is TRBV7-9, the J call TRBJ1-4, with TRBD1 matching over 7 bases. The CDR3 is 16 amino acids. V gave up 1 base and J gave up 1 base; unmatched junction bases: 3. Per the germline V gene, CDR1 is SEHNR and CDR2 is FQNEAQ (reference sequence). CDR3 bases: TGTGCCAGCAGCTTAGGGACAGGACAAACTAATGAAAAACTGTTTTTT. This codes for CASSLGTGQTNEKLFF.

The chain couples TRBV5-1 to TRBJ2-5; D is perhaps TRBD1 (6 bases). CDR1 and CDR2 from the germline V gene are SGHRS and YFSETQ. The V end lost 3 bases, the J end lost 4 bases, and 16 bases lay between the germline ends. CDR3 length: 15 residues. CDR3 region: CASSSRRTAPETQYF. CDR3 in DNA: TGCGCCAGCAGCTCCCGTCGGACAGCGCCAGAGACCCAGTACTTC.

V is TRBV24-1 and J is TRBJ1-1; 7 nucleotides align to TRBD1. This CDR3 spans 13 amino acids. The V and J ends lost 7 bases and 1 base, in that order; junction bases with no gene match: 2. CDR1 and CDR2 (germline): KGHDR, SFDVKD. The chain's CDR3 is CATRQGSNTEAFF. CDR3 sequence (DNA): TGTGCCACCAGACAGGGGTCGAACACTGAAGCTTTCTTT.

The CDR3 is CASSQDETASYEQYF. Written as DNA, the CDR3 is TGTGCCAGCAGCCAAGACGAGACAGCATCCTACGAGCAGTACTTC. This chain joins TRBV4-2 and TRBJ2-7, with D perhaps TRBD1 (5 bases). From germline, CDR1 is LGHNA and CDR2 YNFKEQ. The V end lost 0 bases, the J end lost 1 base, and 10 bases lay between the germline ends. This CDR3 is 15 amino acids long.

The rearrangement uses TRBV15 and TRBJ1-2; 9 bases align to TRBD1. Per the germline V gene, CDR1 is LNHNV and CDR2 is YYDKDF (reference sequence). This CDR3 region has 17 residues. Trimming removed 2 bases from V and 8 bases from J; junction bases left unmatched: 15. In DNA, the CDR3 is TGTGCCACCAGCAGAACCCGGGACAGGGATGCCGTGGGGGGCTACACCTTC. This translates into CATSRTRDRDAVGGYTF.

The gene calls are TRBV5-1 and TRBJ2-3, with D perhaps TRBD2 (5 bases). The germline gives CDR1 SGHRS, CDR2 YFSETQ. V dropped 4 bases and J dropped 6 bases, with 9 bases sitting between them. The CDR3 covers 12 residues. This CDR3 is CASSEGRDTQYF. Written as DNA, the CDR3 is TGCGCCAGCAGCGAGGGCCGGGATACGCAGTATTTT.

The chain carries TRBV28 and TRBJ2-1; D is possibly TRBD1 (5 bases). Germline V gene lookup returns CDR1 MDHEN and CDR2 SYDVKM. The CDR3 has 15 amino acids. V was shortened by 5 bases and J by 4 bases, with 15 bases between the two germline ends. CDR3 in amino acids: CASSNTGRSYNEQFF. The CDR3 coding sequence is TGTGCCAGCAGTAACACAGGCAGATCTTACAATGAGCAGTTCTTC.

The genes are TRBV5-1 and TRBJ1-1; D unresolved. CDR3 length equals 14 residues. Trimming left V 0 bases short and J 4 bases short, with 10 bases between. Germline V gives CDR1 SGHRS, CDR2 YFSETQ. The CDR3 protein is CASSLASTITEAFF. The CDR3 coding sequence is TGCGCCAGCAGCTTGGCCTCGACGATCACTGAAGCTTTCTTT.